This T cell receptor beta chain was identified in a study of blood T cell repertoires in COVID-19. At the level of the study: The United States, Italy and Spain were the sources of the acute and convalescent COVID-19 samples. Sample material is recorded as cDNA or gDNA derived from T cells, B-cell-depleted T cells, or PBMCs.

The germline V and J ends were trimmed by 1 base and 6 bases, with 6 bases remaining between them. The CDR3 totals 11 residues. Germline CDR1 is DFQATT and CDR2 is SNEGSKA (reference sequence). How the authors handled the data: Nucleated cell counts were estimated from reference gene primer amplification. Assay used: immunoSEQ multiplex PCR; TCRdb lists only in-frame clones, some missing. V, J and clone size reflect that table, while D and trimming were determined from the DNA. The table lists approximately 210,000 clones, about 88% of them singletons. This chain connects TRBV20-1 to TRBJ1-2; D not resolved. This clonotype originated in a man aged 40-55 years with active or convalescent COVID-19. Sequencing was done on a sample of peripheral blood. The CDR3 DNA reads as TGCAGTGCTAGAGGCGATGATGGCTACACCTTC. This encodes CSARGDDGYTF.